The 5 T cell receptor beta chains below were found in one sample sequenced in a study of a mutant IDH1 vaccine in newly diagnosed glioma. Time point of the sample: week 23, last vaccination. Each vaccine dose was 300 ug of mutant IDH1 20-mer peptide, with topical imiquimod. Some clones are missing from TCRdb's copy, which holds only in-frame ones; the method was immunoSEQ multiplex PCR. The sample has tens of thousands of clones, about 85% seen once; the top ten hold 0.77%. No antigen has been identified for these receptors. Here the sequenced sample was PBMCs, taken from a glioma patient whose treatment included an IDH1 peptide vaccine. The source of these receptors is a woman in her forties or fifties with glioma.

The chain joins TRBV4-2 to TRBJ1-4; D unclear. Trimming removed 2 bases from V and 4 bases from J, with 11 bases in between. This CDR3 is 15 amino acids long. CDR1 LGHNA and CDR2 YNFKEQ come from the germline V gene. As DNA, the CDR3 is TGTGCCAGCAGCCAACAGACATACAGTAATGAAAAACTGTTTTTT. Residues: CASSQQTYSNEKLFF.

V and J are TRBV7-9 and TRBJ2-5, with 7 positions matching TRBD1. Germline V gene data show CDR1 as SEHNR and CDR2 as FQNEAQ (reference sequence). With V trimmed by 2 bases and J by 1 base, 4 bases remained unmatched. The CDR3 contains 15 residues. This CDR3 is CASSLFDRAQETQYF. DNA of the CDR3: TGTGCCAGCAGCTTATTCGACAGGGCCCAAGAGACCCAGTACTTC.

This chain connects TRBV4-2 to TRBJ2-3; D remains unclear. The germline V gene encodes CDR1 LGHNA and CDR2 YNFKEQ. Trimming shortened V by 0 bases and J by 3 bases, and 7 bases separated the two germline ends. The CDR3 consists of 14 residues. This CDR3 reads CASSQDPITDTQYF. CDR3 sequence (DNA): TGTGCCAGCAGCCAAGATCCGATTACAGATACGCAGTATTTT.

The chain couples TRBV5-5 to TRBJ1-5; tentative D call: TRBD1 (5 bases). The CDR3 contains 14 residues. The ends were cut back, 2 bases at V and 4 bases at J, with 10 bases in the middle. Germline V lookup: CDR1 SGHKS, CDR2 YYEKEE (reference sequence). The CDR3 protein is CASSFSQGNQPQHF. The CDR3 DNA reads as TGTGCCAGCAGCTTTAGCCAGGGAAATCAGCCCCAGCATTTT.

This clone showed up just once. The chain has TRBV28 and TRBJ1-4, with D maybe TRBD1 (5 bases). In germline, CDR1 is MDHEN, CDR2 SYDVKM. There are 14 residues in the CDR3. V dropped 4 bases and J dropped 8 bases, with 14 bases sitting between them. This chain's CDR3 is CASSSGGGEEKLFF. DNA of the CDR3: TGTGCCAGCAGTTCCGGGGGGGGAGAAGAAAAACTGTTTTTT. Variable domain in full (rest from reference TRBV28 and TRBJ1-4): DVKVTQSSRYLVKRTGEKVFLECVQDMDHENMFWYRQDPGLGLRLIYFSYDVKMKEKGDIPEGYSVSREKKERFSLILESASTNQTSMYLCASSSGGGEEKLFFGSGTQLSVL.